These T cell receptor beta chains were read from a single sample in a study of blood T cell repertoires in COVID-19. Assay used: immunoSEQ multiplex PCR; TCRdb lists only in-frame clones, some missing. The sample has fewer than 300,000 clones, roughly 90% seen once. Sequences were obtained from peripheral blood. All receptors derive from a woman in her 30s with COVID-19, enrolled during active disease. Both conserved end residues are part of each CDR3. The D gene is left open where the match is weak. Size is stated for part of the rows, as once, few or many counts, or as a class when the clone is expanded.

TRBD1	.	TRBV5-1	TRBJ1-2	CASSSTGDTYGYTF
TRBD1	.	TRBV6-5	TRBJ2-7	CATRQGIYEQYF
.	.	TRBV7-9	TRBJ1-1	CASSLASGEGTEAFF
.	.	TRBV2	TRBJ1-4	CASRRTVLNEKLFF
.	.	TRBV19	TRBJ1-5	CASTKVGILDQPQHF
.	.	TRBV12-2	TRBJ2-1	CASRPRTLAEHYNEQFF
TRBD2	.	TRBV10-1	TRBJ2-5	CASSESPLAGQETQYF
TRBD2	.	TRBV28	TRBJ2-5	CASSLSPSGRPQETQYF
TRBD1	.	TRBV9	TRBJ2-7	CASSGGTGGDEQYF
.	.	TRBV6-5	TRBJ1-3	CASSSKRQFSGNTIYF
TRBD1	.	TRBV12-3/TRBV12-4	TRBJ1-2	CASSLGQGSGYTF
.	.	TRBV2	TRBJ2-5	CASTAQGAVETQYF
.	.	TRBV10-3	TRBJ1-2	CAISAGGYGYTF
TRBD2	.	TRBV19	TRBJ2-1	CATSRGLAGGPYNEQFF
TRBD2	.	TRBV7-9	TRBJ2-5	CASSPRLAGAQETQYF
TRBD1	few	TRBV2	TRBJ1-4	CASTGQGWETNEKLFF
TRBD1	.	TRBV12-3/TRBV12-4	TRBJ2-1	CASRQQGSEQFF
TRBD1	once	TRBV13	TRBJ1-6	CASSTRQGYSPLHF
.	.	TRBV30	TRBJ1-5	CAWSVSGNQPQHF
TRBD1	.	TRBV7-9	TRBJ1-2	CASSSNTGGRGGYTF
TRBD2	.	TRBV19	TRBJ2-4	CASSILFLAEGAKNIQYF
TRBD2	.	TRBV24-1	TRBJ2-1	CATSDLTESGRAYEQFF
TRBD1	.	TRBV9	TRBJ2-5	CASTHGDSQTGETQYF
TRBD1	.	TRBV2	TRBJ1-1	CASSGGGLNTEAFF
.	.	TRBV28	TRBJ1-4	CASTLAGRGLPEKLFF
.	.	TRBV30	TRBJ1-4	CAWSLPAGLLKKLFF
.	.	TRBV6-5	TRBJ2-7	CASSLTGSYEQYF
.	.	TRBV12-3/TRBV12-4	TRBJ1-2	CASSRVDGYTF
TRBD2	.	TRBV7-7	TRBJ2-1	CASSLAPSGFNNEQFF
.	.	TRBV9	TRBJ2-5	CASSVGPPGETQYF
TRBD1	once	TRBV13	TRBJ2-7	CASSPFGTGGDEQYF
.	.	TRBV7-9	TRBJ1-6	CASSLDGGGPNSPLHF
TRBD1	.	TRBV28	TRBJ1-6	CASRWTGGGSPLHF
TRBD1	.	TRBV28	TRBJ1-2	CASSPRDRAYGYTF
.	.	TRBV19	TRBJ1-5	CASSLPTVTLLYSNQPQHF
TRBD2	.	TRBV5-1	TRBJ2-1	CASAREGVGDNEQFF
.	.	TRBV15	TRBJ1-5	CATSTPDSSNQPQHF
.	.	TRBV12-5	TRBJ2-1	CASGLVWGSEHNEQFF
.	.	TRBV5-1	TRBJ1-4	CASSLDRSNEKLFF
TRBD2	.	TRBV5-1	TRBJ2-3	CASSLDLAGVTDTQYF
.	.	TRBV18	TRBJ1-1	CASSPGVEAFF
.	.	TRBV10-3	TRBJ2-2	CAISEIQNTGELFF
TRBD2	.	TRBV2	TRBJ2-7	CATGTSGSYEQYF
.	.	TRBV2	TRBJ1-1	CASNPLGRVETEAFF
TRBD2	.	TRBV24-1	TRBJ2-1	CATSGAGVSEQFF
TRBD2	.	TRBV12-5	TRBJ2-3	CASGASGFTDTQYF
TRBD1	.	TRBV7-9	TRBJ1-2	CASSSTGQGAGGYTF
TRBD1	few	TRBV7-9	TRBJ2-7	CASSPTGGEQYF
TRBD2	.	TRBV15	TRBJ2-7	CATSRVSGSAAEQYF
TRBD1	.	TRBV2	TRBJ2-2	CASSHDRGTPGELFF
TRBD1	.	TRBV10-3	TRBJ1-6	CAIKDREKSPLHF
.	.	TRBV19	TRBJ2-5	CASSIGGGTQYF
TRBD1	.	TRBV19	TRBJ2-1	CASSRDRGPNEQFF
.	.	TRBV21-1	TRBJ2-7	CASSKAGRGSDYEQYF